Following are 7 T cell receptor beta chains from one sample sequenced in a study of shared clonotypes between healthy human individuals (TCRdb year 2020). The method behind the library was the immunoSEQ multiplex PCR assay. The table was pulled from immuneACCESS by TCRdb, which kept in-frame rearrangements only. Such tables lose some clones; where checked, under half of the loss comes from unresolved V genes, and the rest has no known cause. The sample table holds around 1,900,000 clones, of which around 93% were seen once. The ten top clones hold roughly 1.7% of the sample. CD8 naive samples were obtained by positive selection for CCR7 among CD45RO-negative cells, yielding a CD45RA+CCR7+ population from which TemRA cells were excluded. Source material: naive CD8+ T cells from PBMCs. In light of the paper, this sample's cell subset or site label describes: CD45RA+CCR7+. The origin of the receptors is a man between 18 and 35 years old in good health. Some clones in this sample may be carry-over from other donors' samples.

This chain connects TRBV9 to TRBJ1-4; TRBD1 is a possible D gene (6 bases). V lost 2 bases and J 5 bases, leaving 13 bases between the germline ends. The CDR3 contains 15 residues. Germline V gene data show CDR1 as SGDLS and CDR2 as YYNGEE. CDR3 nucleotides: TGTGCCAGCAGCGTGAAAAAGGGGGGCAATGAAAAACTGTTTTTT. Amino acid sequence: CASSVKKGGNEKLFF.

The chain carries TRBV2 and TRBJ1-2; D perhaps matches TRBD1 (6 bases). The CDR3 has 17 amino acids. V was pared by 4 bases and J by 4 bases, with 22 bases between. In germline, CDR1 is SNHLY, CDR2 FYNNEI. The CDR3 loop reads CASSGTAEDIRSYGYTF. DNA of the CDR3: TGTGCCAGCAGTGGGACAGCTGAGGACATCCGAAGCTATGGCTACACCTTC.

The CDR3 sequence: CASSVGGGPGRTEAFF. The CDR3 coding sequence is TGTGCCAGCAGCGTAGGGGGTGGTCCAGGGCGGACTGAAGCTTTCTTT. The rearrangement uses TRBV9 and TRBJ1-1, with D possibly TRBD1 on 5 matching bases. V dropped 0 bases and J dropped 5 bases, with 17 bases sitting between them. The CDR3 is 16 residues long. Germline-derived CDR1 and CDR2 are SGDLS and YYNGEE. The whole variable domain, filled in from reference TRBV9 and TRBJ1-1, reads DSGVTQTPKHLITATGQRVTLRCSPRSGDLSVYWYQQSLDQGLQFLIQYYNGEERAKGNILERFSAQQFPDLHSELNLSSLELGDSALYFCASSVGGGPGRTEAFFGQGTRLTVV.

For this clone: The same CDR3 arises from other DNA sequences in this sample as well. The J gene is TRBJ2-1, the V gene TRBV7-2; 7 bases line up with TRBD2. Germline V gives CDR1 SGHTA, CDR2 FQGNSA. There are 15 residues in the CDR3. The V segment lost 2 bases and the J segment 2 bases; nucleotides outside the gene matches: 3. This chain's CDR3 is CASSLSGTAYNEQFF. The CDR3 DNA reads TGTGCCAGCAGCTTAAGCGGGACGGCCTACAATGAGCAGTTCTTC.

In DNA, the CDR3 is TGTGCCAGCAGAGCGCCACAGGGGGCAAACACCGGGGAGCTGTTTTTT. It yields the protein CASRAPQGANTGELFF. The J gene is TRBJ2-2, the V gene TRBV7-9; 9 nucleotides agree with TRBD1. This CDR3 has 16 amino acids. V lost 6 bases to trimming and J lost 2 bases; unmatched junction nucleotides: 7. Germline CDR1 and CDR2: SEHNR and FQNEAQ (reference sequence).

The chain has TRBV13 and TRBJ2-7; 8 bases line up with TRBD1. The J segment lost 2 bases and the V segment lost 4 bases, leaving 7 bases of the junction unmatched. The germline V gene has CDR1 PRHDT and CDR2 FYEKMQ (reference sequence). CDR3 length: 15 residues. The CDR3 spells CASSSYRGTTYEQYF. The CDR3 DNA is TGTGCCAGCAGCTCGTACAGGGGGACAACCTACGAGCAGTACTTC.

For this clone: The same CDR3 also results from other DNA sequences found in this sample. This chain joins TRBV9 and TRBJ2-3; no clear D gene. The CDR3 runs 14 residues. Germline V CDR1 and CDR2: SGDLS, YYNGEE. The V and J ends lost 0 bases and 0 bases respectively, with 5 bases between them. In nucleotides, the CDR3 is TGTGCCAGCAGCGTAGGGGGAAGCACAGATACGCAGTATTTT. Its translation is CASSVGGSTDTQYF.